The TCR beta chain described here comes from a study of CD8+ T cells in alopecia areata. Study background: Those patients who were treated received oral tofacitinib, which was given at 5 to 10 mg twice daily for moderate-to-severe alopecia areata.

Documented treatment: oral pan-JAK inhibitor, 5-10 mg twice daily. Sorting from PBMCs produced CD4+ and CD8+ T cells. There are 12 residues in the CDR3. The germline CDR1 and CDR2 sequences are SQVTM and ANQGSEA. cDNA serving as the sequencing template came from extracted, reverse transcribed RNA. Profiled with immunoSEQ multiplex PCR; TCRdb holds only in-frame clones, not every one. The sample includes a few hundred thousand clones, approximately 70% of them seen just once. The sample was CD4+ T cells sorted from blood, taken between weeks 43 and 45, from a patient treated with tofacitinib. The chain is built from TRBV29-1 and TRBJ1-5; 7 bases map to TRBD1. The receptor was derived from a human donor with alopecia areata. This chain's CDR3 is CSATGVAQPQHF. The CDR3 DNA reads TGCAGTGCCACAGGGGTTGCTCAGCCCCAGCATTTT.